One and the same sample provided the 32 T cell receptor beta chains below, sequenced in a study of blood T cell repertoires in COVID-19. Generated by immunoSEQ multiplex PCR, the TCRdb table keeps only in-frame clones and is missing some. The table has about 94,000 clones, roughly 78% seen once. Input material: peripheral blood. These receptors came from a woman older than 75 with acute or convalescent COVID-19.

The gene calls are TRBV7-2 and TRBJ1-1; tentatively, D is TRBD1 (5 bases). The CDR3 extends over 13 amino acids. Per germline, CDR1 SGHTA and CDR2 FQGNSA. Trimming pared 3 bases from V and 8 bases from J, leaving 13 bases between. CDR3: CASSFIREVEAFF. The DNA of the CDR3 is TGTGCCAGCAGCTTTATCAGGGAAGTCGAAGCTTTCTTT.

The chain is built from TRBV19 and TRBJ1-6; D remains ambiguous. This CDR3 has 19 amino acids. V was pared by 6 bases and J by 0 bases, with 21 bases between. The germline V gene has CDR1 LNHDA and CDR2 SQIVND (reference sequence). This CDR3 reads CASRNSSDGRSSYNSPLHF. DNA of the CDR3: TGTGCCAGTAGAAACTCCAGTGACGGGAGGAGCTCCTATAATTCACCCCTCCACTTT.

The rearrangement joins TRBV5-1 to TRBJ1-2; TRBD1 matches 7 bases. Unmatched junction bases numbered 6, after V lost 4 bases and J lost 3 bases. Germline V lookup: CDR1 SGHRS, CDR2 YFSETQ. There are 14 residues in the CDR3. This CDR3 is CASSPDRAHYGYTF. CDR3 nucleotides: TGCGCCAGCAGCCCCGACAGGGCCCACTATGGCTACACCTTC.

The V call is TRBV7-7, the J call TRBJ2-7; D may be TRBD2 (6 bases). The V end was cut by 1 base, the J end by 6 bases, with 16 bases between. This CDR3 contains 15 residues. From germline, CDR1 is SSHAT and CDR2 FNYEAQ (reference sequence). The CDR3 DNA sequence: TGTGCCAGCAGCTTAGAACGGGGGATCAGGTGCGAGCAGTACTTC. Amino acids: CASSLERGIRCEQYF.

This clone was found a few times. This chain joins TRBV7-9 and TRBJ1-1; perhaps TRBD1 as D (6 bases). V lost 5 bases to trimming and J lost 4 bases, with 17 bases between them. CDR1 is SEHNR, CDR2 FQNEAQ, per germline (reference sequence). The CDR3 extends over 15 amino acids. For the CDR3, the DNA is TGTGCCAGCAGCCGAAGGGGGGGATCAGCCACTGAAGCTTTCTTT. Encoded protein: CASSRRGGSATEAFF.

The J gene is TRBJ2-1, the V gene TRBV5-1; D is unclear. The V end lost 4 bases, the J end lost 9 bases, and 17 bases lay between the germline ends. CDR3 length: 14 residues. CDR1 SGHRS and CDR2 YFSETQ come from the germline V gene. CDR3 sequence (DNA): TGCGCCAGCAGCGTGTCAGGCAGATTAGGTGAGCAGTTCTTC. As protein: CASSVSGRLGEQFF.

This clone was observed a single time. V usage is TRBV18 and J usage is TRBJ1-1; 7 bases are shared with TRBD1. J gave up 7 bases and V 6 bases, and 11 bases lay outside the gene matches. CDR3 length: 14 amino acids. CDR1 and CDR2 (germline): KGHSH, LQKENI. The CDR3 nucleotides read TGTGCCAGCTCCCCGAGACAGGGCGTTTTTGAAGCTTTCTTT. Residues: CASSPRQGVFEAFF.

In nucleotides, the CDR3 is TGTGCCAGCAGTTACTCCGAGGTCTCCTACGAGCAGTACTTC. Translated, it gives CASSYSEVSYEQYF. This rearrangement joins TRBV6-5 to TRBJ2-7; D remains ambiguous. Germline V gene lookup returns CDR1 MNHEY and CDR2 SVGAGI. The ends were cut back, 0 bases at V and 0 bases at J, with 6 bases in the middle. CDR3 length: 14 amino acids.

The rearrangement joins TRBV5-1 to TRBJ1-1, with a possible D match to TRBD1 (5 bases). Germline V gene lookup returns CDR1 SGHRS and CDR2 YFSETQ. Trimming stripped 2 bases from V and 7 bases from J, with 12 bases between. The CDR3 loop spans 13 amino acids. CDR3 loop: CASSLYGRGEAFF. The CDR3 DNA is TGCGCCAGCAGCTTATACGGGAGGGGTGAAGCTTTCTTT.

The chain recombines TRBV27 with TRBJ1-6, with 10 positions matching TRBD1. V trimming: 6 bases; J trimming: 8 bases; junction bases outside the gene matches: 4. CDR1 MNHEY and CDR2 SMNVEV come from the germline V gene (reference sequence). CDR3 size: 14 residues. The CDR3 DNA sequence: TGTGCCAGCAGCGGACAGGGGGTGCATTCACCCCTCCACTTT. The encoded protein is CASSGQGVHSPLHF.

The rearrangement uses TRBV5-1 and TRBJ1-1, with D uncertain. This CDR3 spans 14 amino acids. Germline assignment: CDR1 SGHRS and CDR2 YFSETQ. V lost 6 bases and J 0 bases, leaving 12 bases between the germline ends. The CDR3 loop is CASTSGRLNTEAFF. The CDR3 coding sequence is TGCGCCAGCACCTCCGGCAGGCTGAACACTGAAGCTTTCTTT.

The chain has TRBV29-1 and TRBJ2-5; 8 nucleotides line up with TRBD1. Trimming at V came to 5 bases and at J to 1 base, leaving 3 bases not matched to a gene. CDR1 SQVTM and CDR2 ANQGSEA come from the germline V gene. There are 13 residues in the CDR3. CDR3 bases: TGCAGCGTTAGACAGGGGACCCAAGAGACCCAGTACTTC. This encodes CSVRQGTQETQYF.

CDR3 coding DNA: TGTGCCAGCAGTCCCCCTAGCGGGGTCTCCTACGAGCAGTACTTC. It specifies CASSPPSGVSYEQYF. The chain carries TRBV28 and TRBJ2-7, with TRBD2 identical over 9 bases. V lost 5 bases and J lost 0; bases outside the gene matches: 5. Germline V gene lookup returns CDR1 MDHEN and CDR2 SYDVKM. This CDR3 spans 15 amino acids.

CDR3 nucleotides: TGTGCCAGCAGCCGGGGGGGATTCAATGAAAAACTGTTTTTT. It yields the protein CASSRGGFNEKLFF. The J gene is TRBJ1-4, the V gene TRBV3-1 (or the pseudogene TRBV3-2); tentatively, D is TRBD1 (5 bases). The V end was cut by 4 bases, the J end by 5 bases, with 11 bases between. Germline V gene sequence: CDR1 LGHDT, CDR2 YNNKEL (reference sequence). The CDR3 is made up of 14 amino acids.

The gene calls are TRBV4-1 and TRBJ2-1; D unclear. The germline V and J ends were trimmed by 0 bases and 7 bases, with 13 bases remaining between them. Per the germline V gene, CDR1 is MGHRA and CDR2 is YSYEKL. The CDR3 totals 15 residues. The CDR3 spells CASSQDWAVRNEQFF. The CDR3 nucleotides read TGCGCCAGCAGCCAAGATTGGGCTGTTCGAAATGAGCAGTTCTTC.

This clone occurred a few times. The chain links TRBV5-4 to TRBJ2-3; 10 bases agree with TRBD2. Per the germline V gene, CDR1 is SGHNT and CDR2 is YYREEE (reference sequence). The CDR3 is 15 residues long. Losses at the gene ends were 4 bases for V and 2 bases for J; bases not matched to a gene: 4. DNA of the CDR3: TGTGCCAGCAGCCGTGGGACTAGCGTCACAGATACGCAGTATTTT. Its translation is CASSRGTSVTDTQYF.

This CDR3 is CASSLTSGPYNEQFF. DNA for the CDR3: TGTGCCAGCAGCTTAACTAGCGGACCCTACAATGAGCAGTTCTTC. This chain connects TRBV7-2 to TRBJ2-1, with 8 bases that match TRBD2. V was pared by 2 bases and J by 2 bases, with 2 bases of the junction left unmatched. CDR3 length equals 15 residues. Germline CDR1 is SGHTA and CDR2 is FQGNSA.

This chain connects TRBV5-4 to TRBJ2-3, with TRBD2 identical over 14 bases. The CDR3 runs 18 residues. Germline V gene lookup returns CDR1 SGHNT and CDR2 YYREEE (reference sequence). Trimming at V came to 1 base and at J to 1 base, leaving 5 bases not matched to a gene. CDR3 in DNA: TGTGCCAGCAGCTTGAGACTAGCGGGGGGGCCCGGCACAGATACGCAGTATTTT. It translates to CASSLRLAGGPGTDTQYF. Drawing the rest from reference TRBV5-4 and TRBJ2-3, the complete variable domain is ETGVTQSPTHLIKTRGQQVTLRCSSQSGHNTVSWYQQALGQGPQFIFQYYREEENGRGNFPPRFSGLQFPNYSSELNVNALELDDSALYLCASSLRLAGGPGTDTQYFGPGTRLTVL.

This clone occurred once. The CDR3 spells CSVQGLLREQYF. The CDR3 DNA is TGCAGCGTCCAGGGGCTACTACGTGAGCAGTACTTC. The V call is TRBV29-1, the J call TRBJ2-7; perhaps TRBD1 as D (6 bases). This CDR3 contains 12 residues. The germline V gene has CDR1 SQVTM and CDR2 ANQGSEA. The V and J ends lost 6 bases and 7 bases respectively, with 16 bases between them.

This chain uses TRBV15 with TRBJ2-7; the match to TRBD1 covers 9 bases. The trim removed 4 bases at V and 3 bases at J, leaving 4 bases unmatched. This CDR3 spans 14 amino acids. Germline V lookup: CDR1 LNHNV, CDR2 YYDKDF (reference sequence). CDR3 protein: CATSTRDRDYEQYF. In nucleotides, the CDR3 is TGTGCCACCAGCACCCGGGACAGGGACTACGAGCAGTACTTC.

The rearrangement links TRBV4-2 to TRBJ1-1, with D unclear. There are 14 residues in the CDR3. CDR1 is LGHNA and CDR2 is YNFKEQ in the germline V gene. Between the trimmed V and J ends, which lost 3 bases and 2 bases, there was a span of 10 bases. CDR3 loop: CASSQATANTEAFF. CDR3 nucleotide sequence: TGTGCCAGCAGCCAGGCTACAGCTAACACTGAAGCTTTCTTT.

The gene calls are TRBV2 and TRBJ2-4; 7 nucleotides agree with TRBD2. Germline V lookup: CDR1 SNHLY, CDR2 FYNNEI. The CDR3 loop spans 13 amino acids. The junction had 11 bases not matched to a gene; V was cut back by 10 bases and J by 8 bases. CDR3 amino acids: CATIGTAGDIQYF. The CDR3 nucleotides read TGTGCCACAATAGGGACTGCGGGAGACATTCAGTACTTC.

V usage is TRBV5-1 and J usage is TRBJ2-5, with 8 bases fitting TRBD1. The trim removed 4 bases at V and 5 bases at J, leaving 4 bases unmatched. CDR1 SGHRS and CDR2 YFSETQ come from the germline V gene. CDR3 size: 13 residues. The CDR3 DNA is TGCGCCAGCAGCCAGACAGGGGATGAGACCCAGTACTTC. The encoded protein is CASSQTGDETQYF.

The chain couples TRBV21-1 to TRBJ2-7; whether TRBD1, the table's D call, matches the DNA was not checked. TRBV21-1 is reported as a pseudogene. CDR3 length: 14 amino acids. CDR3 sequence reads: CAAKGGGQHYEQYF. The CDR3 DNA follows: TGTGCCGCCAAAGGAGGCGGACAGCATTACGAGCAGTACTTC.

The chain recombines TRBV30 with TRBJ2-6; 8 bases align to TRBD1. Germline-derived CDR1 and CDR2 are GTSNPN and SVGIG (reference sequence). V lost 8 bases to trimming and J lost 4 bases; unmatched junction nucleotides: 7. This CDR3 has 14 residues. The CDR3 region is CALQGASGANVLTF. Written as DNA, the CDR3 is TGTGCCCTCCAGGGGGCGAGCGGGGCCAACGTCCTGACTTTC.

In its sample, this clone was seen a few times. The chain carries TRBV19 and TRBJ1-5, with 9 bases identical to TRBD1. CDR3 length: 16 residues. V shed 6 bases and J 6 bases; nucleotides not matched to a gene: 12. CDR1 LNHDA and CDR2 SQIVND come from the germline V gene (reference sequence). CDR3 protein: CASREEGQGWTQPQHF. Here the CDR3 DNA reads TGTGCCAGTAGGGAAGAGGGACAGGGTTGGACTCAGCCCCAGCATTTT.

This chain links TRBV9 with TRBJ2-3; 10 nucleotides match TRBD2. Trimming at V came to 2 bases and at J to 0 bases, leaving 3 bases not matched to a gene. The V gene's germline CDR1 is SGDLS and CDR2 YYNGEE. CDR3 size: 16 residues. CDR3: CASSVGLAESTDTQYF. The CDR3 bases are TGTGCCAGCAGCGTCGGACTAGCGGAGAGCACAGATACGCAGTATTTT.

This clone was observed a single time. V is TRBV5-1 and J is TRBJ2-3; possibly TRBD1 for D (6 bases). The CDR3 spans 14 residues. Germline V lookup: CDR1 SGHRS, CDR2 YFSETQ. The germline V and J ends were trimmed by 4 bases and 2 bases, with 11 bases remaining between them. The chain's CDR3 is CASSTGDNTDTQYF. The CDR3 nucleotides read TGCGCCAGCAGCACCGGGGACAACACAGATACGCAGTATTTT.

This chain joins TRBV19 and TRBJ1-6; D call uncertain. The germline V gene has CDR1 LNHDA and CDR2 SQIVND (reference sequence). Trimming shortened V by 4 bases and J by 5 bases, and 18 bases separated the two germline ends. CDR3 length equals 17 residues. CDR3 sequence: CASSNSIRRADNSPLHF. DNA for the CDR3: TGTGCCAGTAGTAATTCGATCCGGCGGGCTGATAATTCACCCCTCCACTTT.

V and J are TRBV29-1 and TRBJ1-2, with 7 bases matching TRBD1. Germline V CDR1 and CDR2: SQVTM, ANQGSEA. Trimming took 8 bases from V and 0 from J; bases not matched to a gene: 21. This CDR3 has 18 amino acids. CDR3 loop: CSPQQRWMTGQANYGYTF. The DNA of the CDR3 is TGCAGCCCGCAACAAAGATGGATGACAGGGCAGGCTAACTATGGCTACACCTTC.

This clone was counted only a few times. The genes are TRBV7-9 and TRBJ1-1; D may be TRBD1 (5 bases). V was clipped by 1 base and J by 6 bases, with 18 bases between them. The CDR3 has 16 amino acids. The germline gives CDR1 SEHNR, CDR2 FQNEAQ (reference sequence). The DNA of the CDR3 is TGTGCCAGCAGCTTAGAGGGCGGGGTCCCGGGGGCTGAAGCTTTCTTT. Amino acid sequence: CASSLEGGVPGAEAFF.

This chain uses TRBV12-3 or TRBV12-4 with TRBJ2-7; D remains ambiguous. The V and J ends lost 3 bases and 6 bases respectively, with 6 bases between them. This CDR3 is built from 11 residues. CDR3 amino acids: CASSLEREQYF. DNA for the CDR3: TGTGCCAGCAGTTTGGAGCGCGAGCAGTACTTC.